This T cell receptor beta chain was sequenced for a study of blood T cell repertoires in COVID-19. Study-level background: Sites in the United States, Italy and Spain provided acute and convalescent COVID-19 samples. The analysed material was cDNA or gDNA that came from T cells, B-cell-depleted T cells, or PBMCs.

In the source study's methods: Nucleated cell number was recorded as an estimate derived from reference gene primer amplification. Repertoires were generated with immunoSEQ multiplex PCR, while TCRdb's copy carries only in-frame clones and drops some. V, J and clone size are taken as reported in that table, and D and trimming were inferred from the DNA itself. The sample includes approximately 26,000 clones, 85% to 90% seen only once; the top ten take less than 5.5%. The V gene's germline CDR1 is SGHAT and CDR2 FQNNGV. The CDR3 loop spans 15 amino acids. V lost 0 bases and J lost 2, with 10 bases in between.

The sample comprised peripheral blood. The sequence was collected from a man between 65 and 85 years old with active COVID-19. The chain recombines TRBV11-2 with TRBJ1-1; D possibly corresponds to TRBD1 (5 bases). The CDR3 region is CASSLEAGINTEAFF. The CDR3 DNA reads TGTGCCAGCAGCTTAGAAGCAGGGATTAACACTGAAGCTTTCTTT. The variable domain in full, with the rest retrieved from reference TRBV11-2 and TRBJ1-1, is EAGVAQSPRYKIIEKRQSVAFWCNPISGHATLYWYQQILGQGPKLLIQFQNNGVVDDSQLPKDRFSAERLKGVDSTLKIQPAKLEDSAVYLCASSLEAGINTEAFFGQGTRLTVV.